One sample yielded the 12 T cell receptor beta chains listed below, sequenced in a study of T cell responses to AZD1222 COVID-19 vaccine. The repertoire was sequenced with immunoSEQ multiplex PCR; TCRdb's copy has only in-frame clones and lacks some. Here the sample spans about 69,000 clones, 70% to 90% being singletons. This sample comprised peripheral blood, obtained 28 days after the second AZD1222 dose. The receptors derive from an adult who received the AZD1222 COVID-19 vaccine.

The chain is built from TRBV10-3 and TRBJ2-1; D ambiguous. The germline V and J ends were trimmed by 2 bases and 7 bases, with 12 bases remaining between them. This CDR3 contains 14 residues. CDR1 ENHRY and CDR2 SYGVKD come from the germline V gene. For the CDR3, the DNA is TGTGCCATCAGTGAGGTGGGATCCGGGAATGAGCAGTTCTTC. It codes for CAISEVGSGNEQFF.

DNA for the CDR3: TGTGCCAGCAGTGAGGTACTAGCGAGTTACAATGAGCAGTTCTTC. Amino acid sequence: CASSEVLASYNEQFF. J is TRBJ2-1 and V is TRBV25-1, with TRBD2 matching over 7 bases. CDR1 is MGHDK and CDR2 is SYGVNS in the germline V gene. J was trimmed by 4 bases and V by 3 bases; bases with no gene match: 6. This CDR3 has 15 amino acids.

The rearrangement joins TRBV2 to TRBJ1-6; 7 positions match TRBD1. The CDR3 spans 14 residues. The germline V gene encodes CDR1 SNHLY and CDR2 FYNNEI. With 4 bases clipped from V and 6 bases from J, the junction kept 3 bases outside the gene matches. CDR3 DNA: TGTGCCAGCAGTGTAGGGGGCTCTAATTCACCCCTCCACTTT. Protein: CASSVGGSNSPLHF.

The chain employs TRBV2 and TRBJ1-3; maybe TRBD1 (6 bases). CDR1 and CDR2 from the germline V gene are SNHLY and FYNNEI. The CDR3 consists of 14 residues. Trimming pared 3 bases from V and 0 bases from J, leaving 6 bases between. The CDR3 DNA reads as TGTGCCAGCAGTGAGGGACACTCTGGAAACACCATATATTTT. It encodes CASSEGHSGNTIYF.

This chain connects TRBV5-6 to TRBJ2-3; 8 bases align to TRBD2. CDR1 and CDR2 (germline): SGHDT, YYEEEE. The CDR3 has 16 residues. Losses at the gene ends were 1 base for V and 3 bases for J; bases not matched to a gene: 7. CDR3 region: CASSLRAGDQTDTQYF. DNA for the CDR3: TGTGCCAGCAGCTTGCGAGCGGGAGATCAAACAGATACGCAGTATTTT.

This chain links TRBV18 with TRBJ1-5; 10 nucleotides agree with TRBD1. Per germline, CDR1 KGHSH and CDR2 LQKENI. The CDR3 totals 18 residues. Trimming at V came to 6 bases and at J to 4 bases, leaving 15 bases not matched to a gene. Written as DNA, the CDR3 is TGTGCCAGCTCCCTAACCGGGACAGGGGATATGTGGAATCAGCCCCAGCATTTT. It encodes CASSLTGTGDMWNQPQHF.

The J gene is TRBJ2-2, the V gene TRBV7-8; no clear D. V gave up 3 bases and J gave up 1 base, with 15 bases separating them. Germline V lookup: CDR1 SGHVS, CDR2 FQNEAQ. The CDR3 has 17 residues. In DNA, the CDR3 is TGTGCCAGCAGCTTTGGTAAAGCGACGCTGAACACCGGGGAGCTGTTTTTT. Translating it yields CASSFGKATLNTGELFF. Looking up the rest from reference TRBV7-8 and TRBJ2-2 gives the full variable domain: GAGVSQSPRYKVAKRGQDVALRCDPISGHVSLFWYQQALGQGPEFLTYFQNEAQLDKSGLPSDRFFAERPEGSVSTLKIQRTQQEDSAVYLCASSFGKATLNTGELFFGEGSRLTVL.

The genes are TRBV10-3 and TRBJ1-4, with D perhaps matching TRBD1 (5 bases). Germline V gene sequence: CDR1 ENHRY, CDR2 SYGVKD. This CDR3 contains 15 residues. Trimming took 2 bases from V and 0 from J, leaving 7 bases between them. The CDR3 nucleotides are TGTGCCATCAGTGAGGACAGAGCAACTAATGAAAAACTGTTTTTT. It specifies CAISEDRATNEKLFF.

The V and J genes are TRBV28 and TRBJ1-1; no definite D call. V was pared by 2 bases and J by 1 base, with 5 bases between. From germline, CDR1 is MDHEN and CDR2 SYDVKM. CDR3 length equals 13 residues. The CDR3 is CASSLNRNTEAFF. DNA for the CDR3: TGTGCCAGCAGTTTAAATAGGAACACTGAAGCTTTCTTT.

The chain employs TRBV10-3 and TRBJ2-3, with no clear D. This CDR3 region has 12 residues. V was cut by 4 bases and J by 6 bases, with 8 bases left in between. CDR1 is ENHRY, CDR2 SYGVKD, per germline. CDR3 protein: CAISAARDTQYF. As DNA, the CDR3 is TGTGCCATCAGTGCCGCTCGGGATACGCAGTATTTT.

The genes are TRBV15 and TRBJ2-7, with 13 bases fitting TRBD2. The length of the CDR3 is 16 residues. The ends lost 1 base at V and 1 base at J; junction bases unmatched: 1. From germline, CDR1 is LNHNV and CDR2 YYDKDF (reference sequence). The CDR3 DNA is TGTGCCACCAGCAGAGGGGGACTAGCGGGATCCTACGAGCAGTACTTC. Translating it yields CATSRGGLAGSYEQYF.

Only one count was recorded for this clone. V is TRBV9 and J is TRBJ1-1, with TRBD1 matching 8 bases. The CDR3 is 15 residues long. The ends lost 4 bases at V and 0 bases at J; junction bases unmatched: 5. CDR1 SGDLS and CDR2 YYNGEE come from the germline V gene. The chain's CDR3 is CASSPWTGMNTEAFF. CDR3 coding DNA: TGTGCCAGCAGCCCCTGGACAGGGATGAACACTGAAGCTTTCTTT.